This T cell receptor beta chain was documented in a study of OX40 agonist ivuxolimab in advanced cancers. Repertoires were generated with immunoSEQ multiplex PCR, while TCRdb's copy carries only in-frame clones and drops some. The sample includes under 20,000 clones, 80% to 90% seen only once; the top ten take more than 15%. The CDR3 length is 13 residues. Sample: CD4+ or CD8+ T cells sorted from blood, taken in a trial of the OX40 agonist ivuxolimab. This chain connects TRBV1 to TRBJ1-5. TRBV1 is tagged as a pseudogene. This receptor was obtained from an adult with an advanced solid tumor such as melanoma, head and neck, liver or kidney cancer. The CDR3 loop is CTSSDSSNQPQHF. The CDR3 nucleotides are TGCACCAGCAGCGATAGTAGCAATCAGCCCCAGCATTTT.